This TCR beta chain was retrieved from a study of blood T cell repertoires in COVID-19. The table came from immunoSEQ multiplex PCR; TCRdb's copy has only in-frame clones and leaves some out. This table holds tens of thousands of clones, 80% to 90% found once. The germline V gene encodes CDR1 SGHRS and CDR2 YFSETQ. Trimming took 0 bases from V and 1 from J, leaving 10 bases between them. The CDR3 spans 16 residues. The sample consisted of peripheral blood. V gene TRBV5-1 combines with J gene TRBJ1-4; possible D gene TRBD1, 6 bases. The TCR comes from a man aged 40-55 years with acute or convalescent COVID-19. The CDR3 protein is CASSLGRGLTNEKLFF. The CDR3 DNA sequence: TGCGCCAGCAGCTTGGGCAGGGGCCTAACTAATGAAAAACTGTTTTTT.